Listed here are 3 T cell receptor beta chains from one sample, sequenced in a study of shared clonotypes between healthy human individuals. TCRdb keeps only in-frame clones here, not all; method: immunoSEQ multiplex PCR. The data show 1.6 million or so clones, with 98% seen just once and roughly 0.35% held by the top ten. The sample consisted of naive CD4+ T cells sorted from blood. This sample's subset: CD45RA+ positively selected. The source of these receptors is a man younger than 40 in good health.

The genes are TRBV15 and TRBJ2-1, with D possibly matching TRBD1 (5 bases). CDR3 length: 14 amino acids. V dropped 0 bases and J dropped 10 bases, with 13 bases sitting between them. Germline CDR1 and CDR2: LNHNV and YYDKDF (reference sequence). As DNA, the CDR3 is TGTGCCACCAGCAGAGATCGGACAATCGGGGAGCAGTTCTTC. Its protein is CATSRDRTIGEQFF. The entire variable domain, with the rest obtained from reference TRBV15 and TRBJ2-1, is as follows: DAMVIQNPRYQVTQFGKPVTLSCSQTLNHNVMYWYQQKSSQAPKLLFHYYDKDFNNEADTPDNFQSRRPNTSFCFLDIRSPGLGDTAMYLCATSRDRTIGEQFFGPGTRLTVL.

V and J are TRBV7-9 and TRBJ1-2; D remains unclear. Germline V gene sequence: CDR1 SEHNR, CDR2 FQNEAQ (reference sequence). This CDR3 comprises 13 residues. V was pared by 1 base and J by 6 bases, with 9 bases between. CDR3: CASSLGPSDGYTF. The CDR3 nucleotides are TGTGCCAGCAGCTTAGGGCCCTCGGATGGCTACACCTTC.

The V call is TRBV29-1, the J call TRBJ2-1; D is possibly TRBD1 or TRBD2 (5 bases each). Per the germline V gene, CDR1 is SQVTM and CDR2 is ANQGSEA. This CDR3 has 16 residues. V was cut by 3 bases and J by 8 bases, with 23 bases left in between. CDR3 bases: TGCAGCGTTGAGGTATACAGGCTCTCCCGGGGTGATGAGCAGTTCTTC. Protein sequence: CSVEVYRLSRGDEQFF.